The clone carrying this T cell receptor (beta chain) was recorded many times. Its specificity is unknown. Sorted CD4+ subsets: naive, central memory, regulatory, stem cell-like memory (CD45RO/CCR7/CD25/CD127/CD95/CD27 panel). The CDR3 extends over 16 amino acids. Germline values: CDR1 MDHEN, CDR2 SYDVKM. V lost 5 bases and J 0 bases, leaving 14 bases between the germline ends. Expressed TCRB transcripts were sequenced because the isolated RNA had all been reverse transcribed beforehand. The table came from immunoSEQ multiplex PCR; TCRdb's copy has only in-frame clones and leaves some out. The table records roughly 350,000 clones, 9.5% to 10% of them present only once. This specimen comes from a study of beta chain features in type 1 diabetes. General study findings and limits: There was no resolution here of whether HLA type influences TCRB rearrangement. Significant though moderate, a shortening of TCRB CDR3s appeared in all four CD4+ subsets of Type 1 diabetes patients.

The gene calls are TRBV28 and TRBJ1-5, with a tentative D call TRBD1 (5 bases). The sequencing input was central memory CD4+ T cells from blood. The sequence derives from a young man with type 1 diabetes. This chain's CDR3 is CASSPPRGFSNQPQHF. In DNA form, the CDR3 reads TGTGCCAGCAGTCCCCCTCGGGGGTTTAGCAATCAGCCCCAGCATTTT.